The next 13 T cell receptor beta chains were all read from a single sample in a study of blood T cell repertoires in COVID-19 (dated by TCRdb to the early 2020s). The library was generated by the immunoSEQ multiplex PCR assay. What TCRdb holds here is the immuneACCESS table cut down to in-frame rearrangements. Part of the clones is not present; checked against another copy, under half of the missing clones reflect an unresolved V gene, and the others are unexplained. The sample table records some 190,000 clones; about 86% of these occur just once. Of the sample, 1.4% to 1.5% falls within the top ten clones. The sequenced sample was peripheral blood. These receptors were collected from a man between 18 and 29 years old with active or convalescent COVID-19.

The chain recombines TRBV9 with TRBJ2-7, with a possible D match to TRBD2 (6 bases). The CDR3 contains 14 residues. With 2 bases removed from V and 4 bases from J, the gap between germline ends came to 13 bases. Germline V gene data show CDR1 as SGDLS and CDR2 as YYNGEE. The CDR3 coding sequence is TGTGCCAGCAGCGTTGGAAGTGGAGGGTACGAGCAGTACTTC. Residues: CASSVGSGGYEQYF.

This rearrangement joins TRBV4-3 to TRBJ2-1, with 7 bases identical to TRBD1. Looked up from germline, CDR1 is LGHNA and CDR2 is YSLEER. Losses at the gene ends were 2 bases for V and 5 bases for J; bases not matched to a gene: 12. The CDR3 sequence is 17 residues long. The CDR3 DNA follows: TGCGCCAGCAGCCAACTACTACGGACAGGATCAGACAATGAGCAGTTCTTC. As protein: CASSQLLRTGSDNEQFF.

The CDR3 sequence is CSVEDSRSEAFF. The CDR3 DNA reads TGCAGCGTTGAAGATAGTAGGAGTGAAGCTTTCTTT. The gene calls are TRBV29-1 and TRBJ1-1, with D uncertain. Germline CDR1 and CDR2: SQVTM and ANQGSEA. V lost 0 bases, J lost 7 bases, and 9 bases lay in between. The CDR3 extends over 12 amino acids.

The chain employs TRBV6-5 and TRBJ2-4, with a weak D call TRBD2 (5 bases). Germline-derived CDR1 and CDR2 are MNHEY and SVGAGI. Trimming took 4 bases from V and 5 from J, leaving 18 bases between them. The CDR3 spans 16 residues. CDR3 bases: TGTGCCAGCAGTTTACGCGCGGGCGGCAGTCAAAACATTCAGTACTTC. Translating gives CASSLRAGGSQNIQYF.

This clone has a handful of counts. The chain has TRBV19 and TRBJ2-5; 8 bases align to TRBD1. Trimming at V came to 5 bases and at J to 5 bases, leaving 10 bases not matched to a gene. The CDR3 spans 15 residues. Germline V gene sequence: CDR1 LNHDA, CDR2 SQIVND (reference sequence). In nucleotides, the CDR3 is TGTGCCAGTAGTGTAAGGCAGGGGGCGGGCGAGACCCAGTACTTC. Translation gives CASSVRQGAGETQYF.

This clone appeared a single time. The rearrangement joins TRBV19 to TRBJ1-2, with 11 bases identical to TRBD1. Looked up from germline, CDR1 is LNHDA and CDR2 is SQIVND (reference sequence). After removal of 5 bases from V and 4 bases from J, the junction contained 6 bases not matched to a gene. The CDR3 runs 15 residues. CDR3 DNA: TGTGCCAGTAGTTCGGGACAGGGGGTGTTCTATGGCTACACCTTC. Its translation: CASSSGQGVFYGYTF.

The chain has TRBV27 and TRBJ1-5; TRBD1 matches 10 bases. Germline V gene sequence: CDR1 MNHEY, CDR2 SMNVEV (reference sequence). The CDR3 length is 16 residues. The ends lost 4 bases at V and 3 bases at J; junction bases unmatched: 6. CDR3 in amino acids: CASSSSGQGTNQPQHF. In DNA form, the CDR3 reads TGTGCCAGCAGTTCCTCGGGACAGGGGACCAATCAGCCCCAGCATTTT.

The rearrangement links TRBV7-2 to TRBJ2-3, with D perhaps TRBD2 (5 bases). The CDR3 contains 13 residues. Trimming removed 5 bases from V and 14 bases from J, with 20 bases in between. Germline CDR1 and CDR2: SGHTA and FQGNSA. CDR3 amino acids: CASSATAGIPSYF. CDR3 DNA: TGTGCCAGCAGCGCTACTGCGGGTATCCCCTCGTATTTT. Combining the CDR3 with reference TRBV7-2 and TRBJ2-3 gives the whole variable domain GAGVSQSPSNKVTEKGKDVELRCDPISGHTALYWYRQSLGQGLEFLIYFQGNSAPDKSGLPSDRFSAERTGGSVSTLTIQRTQQEDSAVYLCASSATAGIPSYFGPGTRLTVL.

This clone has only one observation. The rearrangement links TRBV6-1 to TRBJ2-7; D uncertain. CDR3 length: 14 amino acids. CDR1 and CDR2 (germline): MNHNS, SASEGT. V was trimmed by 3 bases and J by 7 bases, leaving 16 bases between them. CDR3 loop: CASSETSLASEQYF. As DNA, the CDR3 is TGTGCCAGCAGTGAGACATCGTTGGCTTCAGAGCAGTACTTC.

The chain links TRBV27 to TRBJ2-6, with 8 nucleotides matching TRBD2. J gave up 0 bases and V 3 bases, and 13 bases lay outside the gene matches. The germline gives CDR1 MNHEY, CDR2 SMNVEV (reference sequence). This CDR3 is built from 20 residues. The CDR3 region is CASSLRPRGGLLSGANVLTF. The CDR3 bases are TGTGCCAGCAGTTTGAGGCCCCGGGGGGGGCTCCTCTCTGGGGCCAACGTCCTGACTTTC.

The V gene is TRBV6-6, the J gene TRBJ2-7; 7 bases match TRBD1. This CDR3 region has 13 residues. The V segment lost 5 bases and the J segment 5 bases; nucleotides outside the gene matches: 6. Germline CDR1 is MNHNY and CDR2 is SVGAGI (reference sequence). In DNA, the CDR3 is TGTGCCAGCAGTGTACAGGGGTTAGACGAGCAGTACTTC. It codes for CASSVQGLDEQYF.

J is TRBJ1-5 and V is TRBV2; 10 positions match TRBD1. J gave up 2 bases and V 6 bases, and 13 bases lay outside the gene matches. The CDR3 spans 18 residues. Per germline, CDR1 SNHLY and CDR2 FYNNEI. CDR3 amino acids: CASSARTGGLRGNQPQHF. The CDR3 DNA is TGTGCCAGCAGCGCGAGGACAGGGGGATTACGCGGCAATCAGCCCCAGCATTTT.

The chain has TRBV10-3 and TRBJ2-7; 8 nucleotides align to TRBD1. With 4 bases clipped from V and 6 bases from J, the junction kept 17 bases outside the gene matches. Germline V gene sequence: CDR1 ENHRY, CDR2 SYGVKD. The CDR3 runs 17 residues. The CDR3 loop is CAISGPGGQVVGGEQYF. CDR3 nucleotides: TGTGCCATCAGTGGGCCAGGGGGACAGGTTGTTGGTGGCGAGCAGTACTTC.